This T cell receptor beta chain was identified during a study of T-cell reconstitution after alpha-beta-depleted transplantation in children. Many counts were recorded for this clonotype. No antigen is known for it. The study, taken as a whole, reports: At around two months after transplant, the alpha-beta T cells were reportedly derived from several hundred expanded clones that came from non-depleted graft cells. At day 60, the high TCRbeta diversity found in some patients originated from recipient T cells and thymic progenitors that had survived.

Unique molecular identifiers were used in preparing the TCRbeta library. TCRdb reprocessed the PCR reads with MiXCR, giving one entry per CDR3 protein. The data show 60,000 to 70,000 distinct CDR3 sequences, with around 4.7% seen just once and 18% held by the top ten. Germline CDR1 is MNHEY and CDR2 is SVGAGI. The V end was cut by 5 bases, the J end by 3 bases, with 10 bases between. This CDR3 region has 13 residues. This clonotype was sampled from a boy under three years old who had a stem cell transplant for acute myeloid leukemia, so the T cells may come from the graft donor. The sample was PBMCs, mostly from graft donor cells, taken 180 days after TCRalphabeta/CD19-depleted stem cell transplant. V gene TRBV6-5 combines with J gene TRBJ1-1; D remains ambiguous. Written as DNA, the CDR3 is TGTGCCAGCAGTCGCTCTTGGGACACTGAAGCTTTCTTT. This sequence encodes CASSRSWDTEAFF.